This T cell receptor (beta chain) appears in the sequencing data of a study of T cell responses to AZD1222 COVID-19 vaccine. General study points: Donors skewed white British and female; clonal diversity was possibly underestimated. Epitopes outside B.1.351 and B.1.1.7 mutated regions reportedly drew nearly half of spike TCRs.

As for this clone: Its antigen is still unknown.

Clones were sequenced by immunoSEQ multiplex PCR, and TCRdb holds only the in-frame ones, with some missing. The sample yields some 190,000 clones, about 93% seen once. The clonotype originates from an adult who received the AZD1222 COVID-19 vaccine. The material sequenced was peripheral blood, taken 28 days after the second AZD1222 dose.

CDR3 amino acids: CASRRTGAYNEQFF. The CDR3 DNA sequence: TGTGCCAGTCGGAGGACAGGGGCCTACAATGAGCAGTTCTTC. The chain employs TRBV19 and TRBJ2-1; 9 nucleotides agree with TRBD1. The V gene end was trimmed by 8 bases and the J gene end by 2 bases; junction bases not matched to a gene: 4. Germline-derived CDR1 and CDR2 are LNHDA and SQIVND (reference sequence). This CDR3 is built from 14 residues.